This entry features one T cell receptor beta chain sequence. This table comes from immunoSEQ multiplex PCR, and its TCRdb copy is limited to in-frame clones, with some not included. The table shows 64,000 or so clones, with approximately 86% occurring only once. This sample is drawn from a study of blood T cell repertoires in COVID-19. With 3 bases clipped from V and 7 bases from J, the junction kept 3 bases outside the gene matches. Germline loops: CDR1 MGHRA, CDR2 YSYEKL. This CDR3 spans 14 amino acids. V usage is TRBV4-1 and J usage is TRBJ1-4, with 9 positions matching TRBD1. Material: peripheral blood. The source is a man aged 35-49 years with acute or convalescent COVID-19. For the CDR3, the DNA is TGCGCCAGCAGCCAGACAGGGGGGCCTGAAAAACTGTTTTTT. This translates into CASSQTGGPEKLFF.